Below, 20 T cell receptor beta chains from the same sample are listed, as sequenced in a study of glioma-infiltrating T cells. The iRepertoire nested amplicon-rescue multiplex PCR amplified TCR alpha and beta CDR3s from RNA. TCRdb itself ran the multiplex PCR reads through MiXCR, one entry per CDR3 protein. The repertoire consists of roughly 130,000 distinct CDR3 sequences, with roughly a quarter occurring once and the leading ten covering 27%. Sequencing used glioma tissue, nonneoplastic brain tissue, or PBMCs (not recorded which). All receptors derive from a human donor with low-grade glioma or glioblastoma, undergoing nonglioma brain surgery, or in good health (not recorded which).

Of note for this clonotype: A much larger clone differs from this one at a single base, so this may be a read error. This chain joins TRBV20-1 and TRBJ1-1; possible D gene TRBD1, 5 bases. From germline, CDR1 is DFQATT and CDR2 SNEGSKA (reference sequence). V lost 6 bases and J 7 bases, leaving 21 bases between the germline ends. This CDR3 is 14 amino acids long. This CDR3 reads CSAGGTVVLDEAFF. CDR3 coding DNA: TGCAGTGCGGGAGGGACCGTTGTCTTGGATGAAGCTTTCTTT.

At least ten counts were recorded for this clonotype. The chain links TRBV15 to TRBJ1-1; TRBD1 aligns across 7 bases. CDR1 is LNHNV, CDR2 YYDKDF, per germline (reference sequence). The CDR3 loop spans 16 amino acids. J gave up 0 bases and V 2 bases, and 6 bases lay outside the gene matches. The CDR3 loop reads CATSRSLDRLNTEAFF. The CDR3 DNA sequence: TGTGCCACCAGCAGATCCCTGGACAGGTTGAACACTGAAGCTTTCTTT.

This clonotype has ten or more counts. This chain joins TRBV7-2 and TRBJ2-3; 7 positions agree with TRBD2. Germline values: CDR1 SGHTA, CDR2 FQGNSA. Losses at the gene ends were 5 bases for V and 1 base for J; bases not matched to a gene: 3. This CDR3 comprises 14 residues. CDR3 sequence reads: CASSPAGGTDTQYF. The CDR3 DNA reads TGTGCCAGCAGCCCGGCGGGAGGCACAGATACGCAGTATTTT.

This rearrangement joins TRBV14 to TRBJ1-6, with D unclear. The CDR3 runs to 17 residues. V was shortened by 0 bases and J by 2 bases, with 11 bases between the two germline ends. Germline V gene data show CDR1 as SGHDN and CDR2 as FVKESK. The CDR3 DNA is TGTGCCAGCAGCCAAGAAGTAGGGAGTACCTATAATTCACCCCTCCACTTT. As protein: CASSQEVGSTYNSPLHF.

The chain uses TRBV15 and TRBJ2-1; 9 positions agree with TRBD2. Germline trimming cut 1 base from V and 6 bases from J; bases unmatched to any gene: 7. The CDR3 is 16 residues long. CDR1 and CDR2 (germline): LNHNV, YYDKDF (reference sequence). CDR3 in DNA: TGTGCCACCAGCAGAGTCCTAGCGGGGATGCTCAATGAGCAGTTCTTC. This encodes CATSRVLAGMLNEQFF. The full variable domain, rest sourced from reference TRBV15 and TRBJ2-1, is DAMVIQNPRYQVTQFGKPVTLSCSQTLNHNVMYWYQQKSSQAPKLLFHYYDKDFNNEADTPDNFQSRRPNTSFCFLDIRSPGLGDTAMYLCATSRVLAGMLNEQFFGPGTRLTVL.

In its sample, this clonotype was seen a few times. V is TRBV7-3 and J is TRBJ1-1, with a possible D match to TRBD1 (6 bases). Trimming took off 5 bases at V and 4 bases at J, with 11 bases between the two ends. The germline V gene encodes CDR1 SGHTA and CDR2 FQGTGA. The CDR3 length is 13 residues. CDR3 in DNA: TGTGCCAGCAGCCCCACAGGGTTCACTGAAGCTTTCTTT. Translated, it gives CASSPTGFTEAFF.

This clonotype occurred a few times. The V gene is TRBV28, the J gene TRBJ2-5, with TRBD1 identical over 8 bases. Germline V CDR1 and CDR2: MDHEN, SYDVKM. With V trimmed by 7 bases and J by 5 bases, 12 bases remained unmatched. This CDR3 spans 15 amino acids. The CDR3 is CASTIGQGARETQYF. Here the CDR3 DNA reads TGTGCCAGCACCATTGGCCAGGGGGCAAGGGAGACCCAGTACTTC.

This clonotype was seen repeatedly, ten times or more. The CDR3 DNA follows: TGTGCCAGCAGCTTAGTGTCCGGGGACAATGAGCAGTTCTTC. It yields the protein CASSLVSGDNEQFF. The rearrangement links TRBV7-2 to TRBJ2-1; perhaps TRBD2 as D (5 bases). V shed 1 base and J shed 5 bases, with 9 bases lying between them. The CDR3 loop spans 14 amino acids. The germline V gene encodes CDR1 SGHTA and CDR2 FQGNSA.

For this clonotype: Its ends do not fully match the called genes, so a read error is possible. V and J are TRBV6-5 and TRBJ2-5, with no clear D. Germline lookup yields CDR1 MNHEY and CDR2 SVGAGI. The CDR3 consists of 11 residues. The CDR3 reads CASRYQETQCF. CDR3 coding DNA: TGTGCCAGCAGATATCAAGAGACCCAGTGCTTC.

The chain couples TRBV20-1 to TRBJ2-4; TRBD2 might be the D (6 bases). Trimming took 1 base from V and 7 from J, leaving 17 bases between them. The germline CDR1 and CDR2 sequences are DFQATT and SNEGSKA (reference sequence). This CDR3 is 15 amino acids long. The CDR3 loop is CSARAPRGSRNIQYF. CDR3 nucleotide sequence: TGCAGTGCTAGAGCCCCCCGGGGGAGTCGGAACATTCAGTACTTC.

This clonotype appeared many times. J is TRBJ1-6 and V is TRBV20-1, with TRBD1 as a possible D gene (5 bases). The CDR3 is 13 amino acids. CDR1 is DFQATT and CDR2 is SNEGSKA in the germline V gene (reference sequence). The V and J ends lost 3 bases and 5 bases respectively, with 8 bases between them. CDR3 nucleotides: TGCAGTGCTAGGGGGCTCAATAATTCACCCCTCCACTTT. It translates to CSARGLNNSPLHF.

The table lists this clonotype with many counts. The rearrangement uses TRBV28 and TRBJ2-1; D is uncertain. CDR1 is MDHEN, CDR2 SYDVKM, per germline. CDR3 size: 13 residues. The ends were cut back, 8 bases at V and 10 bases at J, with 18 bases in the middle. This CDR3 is CASAPPPPEEQFF. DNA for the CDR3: TGTGCCAGCGCCCCTCCCCCCCCGGAAGAGCAGTTCTTC.

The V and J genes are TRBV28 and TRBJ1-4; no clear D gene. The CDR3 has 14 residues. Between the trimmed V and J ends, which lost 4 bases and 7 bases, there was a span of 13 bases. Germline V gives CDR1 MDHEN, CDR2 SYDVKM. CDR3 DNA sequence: TGTGCCAGCAGTTACGACTCACTCCTTGAAAAACTGTTTTTT. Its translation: CASSYDSLLEKLFF.

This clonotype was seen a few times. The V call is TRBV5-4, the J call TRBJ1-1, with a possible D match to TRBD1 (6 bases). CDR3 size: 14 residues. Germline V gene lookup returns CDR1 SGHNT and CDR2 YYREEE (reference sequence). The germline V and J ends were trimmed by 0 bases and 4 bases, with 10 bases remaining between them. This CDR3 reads CASSLAQGFTEAFF. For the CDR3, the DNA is TGTGCCAGCAGCTTGGCGCAGGGGTTCACTGAAGCTTTCTTT.

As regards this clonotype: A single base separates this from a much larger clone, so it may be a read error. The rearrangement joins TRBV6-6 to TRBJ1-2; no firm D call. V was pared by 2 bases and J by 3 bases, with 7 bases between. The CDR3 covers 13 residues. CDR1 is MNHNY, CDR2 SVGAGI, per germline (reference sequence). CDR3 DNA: TGTGCCAGCAGTTACAACATGGACTATGGCTACACCTTC. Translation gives CASSYNMDYGYTF.

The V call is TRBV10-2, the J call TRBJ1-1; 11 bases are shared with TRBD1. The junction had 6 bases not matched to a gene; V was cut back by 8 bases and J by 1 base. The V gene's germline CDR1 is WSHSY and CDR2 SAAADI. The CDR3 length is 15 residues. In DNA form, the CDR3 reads TGCGCCAGCCTGGACAGGGGGCTAAAGAACACTGAAGCTTTCTTT. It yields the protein CASLDRGLKNTEAFF.

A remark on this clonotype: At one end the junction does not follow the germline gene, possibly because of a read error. Here the CDR3 reads CATSDPDGYNEQLF. Written as DNA, the CDR3 is TGTGCCACCAGTGACCCGGACGGGTACAATGAGCAGCTCTTC. The J gene is TRBJ2-1, the V gene TRBV24-1; no clear D gene. CDR3 size: 14 residues. Per germline, CDR1 KGHDR and CDR2 SFDVKD.

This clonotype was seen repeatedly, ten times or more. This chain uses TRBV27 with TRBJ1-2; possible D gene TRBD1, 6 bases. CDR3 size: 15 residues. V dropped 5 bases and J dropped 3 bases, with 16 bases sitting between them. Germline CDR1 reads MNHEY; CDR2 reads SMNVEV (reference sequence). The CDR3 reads CASSPRDKTYYGYTF. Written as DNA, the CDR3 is TGTGCCAGCAGTCCGCGGGACAAAACCTACTATGGCTACACCTTC.

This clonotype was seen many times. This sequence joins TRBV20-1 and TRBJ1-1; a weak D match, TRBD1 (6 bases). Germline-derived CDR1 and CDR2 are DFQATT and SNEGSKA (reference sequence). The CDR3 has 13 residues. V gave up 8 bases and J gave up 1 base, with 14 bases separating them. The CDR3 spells CSTTGTPNTEAFF. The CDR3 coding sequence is TGCAGTACAACCGGGACACCGAACACTGAAGCTTTCTTT.

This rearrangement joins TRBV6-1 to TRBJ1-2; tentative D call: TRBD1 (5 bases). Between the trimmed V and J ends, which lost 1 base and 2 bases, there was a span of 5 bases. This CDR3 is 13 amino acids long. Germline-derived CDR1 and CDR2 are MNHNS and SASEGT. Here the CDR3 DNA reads TGTGCCAGCAGTGAAGGACAGAACTATGGCTACACCTTC. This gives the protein CASSEGQNYGYTF.